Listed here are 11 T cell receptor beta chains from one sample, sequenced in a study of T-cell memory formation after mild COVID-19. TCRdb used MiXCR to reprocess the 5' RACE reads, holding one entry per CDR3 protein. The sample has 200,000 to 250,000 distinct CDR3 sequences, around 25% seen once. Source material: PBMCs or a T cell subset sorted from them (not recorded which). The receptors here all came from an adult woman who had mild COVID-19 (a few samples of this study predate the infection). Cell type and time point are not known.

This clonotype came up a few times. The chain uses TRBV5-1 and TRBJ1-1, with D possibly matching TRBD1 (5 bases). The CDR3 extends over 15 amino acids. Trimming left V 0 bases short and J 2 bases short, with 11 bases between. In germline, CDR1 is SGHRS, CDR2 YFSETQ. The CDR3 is CASSLDPGQNTEAFF. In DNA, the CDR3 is TGCGCCAGCAGCTTGGATCCAGGGCAAAACACTGAAGCTTTCTTT.

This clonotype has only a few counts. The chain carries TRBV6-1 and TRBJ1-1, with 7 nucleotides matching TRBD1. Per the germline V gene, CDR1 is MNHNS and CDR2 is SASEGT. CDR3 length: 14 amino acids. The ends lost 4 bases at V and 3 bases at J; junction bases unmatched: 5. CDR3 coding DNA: TGTGCCAGCAGTGTACGACAGGGAGACACTGAAGCTTTCTTT. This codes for CASSVRQGDTEAFF.

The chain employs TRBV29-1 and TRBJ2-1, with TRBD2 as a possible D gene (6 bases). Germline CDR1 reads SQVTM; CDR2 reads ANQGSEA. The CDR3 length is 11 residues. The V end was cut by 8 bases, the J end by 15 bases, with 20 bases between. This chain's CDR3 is CSTRRREARFF. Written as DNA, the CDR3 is TGCAGCACCCGAAGAAGGGAGGCACGGTTCTTC.

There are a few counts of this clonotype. CDR3 amino acids: CASFNAGGSTDTQYF. CDR3 nucleotide sequence: TGTGCCAGCTTCAATGCGGGCGGGAGCACAGATACGCAGTATTTT. This chain connects TRBV6-6 to TRBJ2-3; the D gene is possibly TRBD2 (5 bases). The ends were cut back, 8 bases at V and 0 bases at J, with 15 bases in the middle. CDR1 is MNHNY and CDR2 is SVGAGI in the germline V gene (reference sequence). This CDR3 comprises 15 residues.

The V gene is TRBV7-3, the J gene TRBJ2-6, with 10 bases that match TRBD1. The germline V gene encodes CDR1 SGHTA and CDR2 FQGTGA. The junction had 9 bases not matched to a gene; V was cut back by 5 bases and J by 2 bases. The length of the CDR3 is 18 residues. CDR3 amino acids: CASSNAGTGVTGANVLTF. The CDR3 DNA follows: TGTGCCAGCAGCAATGCCGGGACAGGGGTCACTGGGGCCAACGTCCTGACTTTC.

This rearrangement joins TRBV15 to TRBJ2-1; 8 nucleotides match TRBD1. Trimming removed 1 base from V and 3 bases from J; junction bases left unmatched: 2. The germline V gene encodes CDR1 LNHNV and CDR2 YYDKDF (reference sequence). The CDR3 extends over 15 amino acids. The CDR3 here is CATSRVQGVYNEQFF. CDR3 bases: TGTGCCACCAGCAGAGTACAGGGGGTCTACAATGAGCAGTTCTTC.

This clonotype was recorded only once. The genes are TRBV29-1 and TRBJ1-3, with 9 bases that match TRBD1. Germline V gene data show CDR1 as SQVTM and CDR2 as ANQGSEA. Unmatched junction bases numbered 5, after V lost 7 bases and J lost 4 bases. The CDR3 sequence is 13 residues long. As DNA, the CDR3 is TGCAGCGCACAGGGGGCAGGAGGAAACACCATATATTTT. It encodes CSAQGAGGNTIYF. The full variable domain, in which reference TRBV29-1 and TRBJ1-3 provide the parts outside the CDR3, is SAVISQKPSRDICQRGTSLTIQCQVDSQVTMMFWYRQQPGQSLTLIATANQGSEATYESGFVIDKFPISRPNLTFSTLTVSNMSPEDSSIYLCSAQGAGGNTIYFGEGSWLTVV.

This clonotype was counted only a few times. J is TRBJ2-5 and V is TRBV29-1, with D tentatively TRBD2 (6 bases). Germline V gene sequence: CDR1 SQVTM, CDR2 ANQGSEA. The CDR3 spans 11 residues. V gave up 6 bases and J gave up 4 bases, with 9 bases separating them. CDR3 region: CSVQGGETQYF. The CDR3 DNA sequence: TGCAGCGTCCAGGGAGGAGAGACCCAGTACTTC.

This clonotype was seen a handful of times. The CDR3 reads CASSREQGIAYEQYF. In DNA form, the CDR3 reads TGCGCCAGCAGCAGAGAACAGGGGATTGCCTACGAGCAGTACTTC. The chain uses TRBV4-3 and TRBJ2-7; 7 nucleotides match TRBD1. The CDR3 loop spans 15 amino acids. CDR1 LGHNA and CDR2 YSLEER come from the germline V gene. The ends lost 5 bases at V and 2 bases at J; junction bases unmatched: 9.

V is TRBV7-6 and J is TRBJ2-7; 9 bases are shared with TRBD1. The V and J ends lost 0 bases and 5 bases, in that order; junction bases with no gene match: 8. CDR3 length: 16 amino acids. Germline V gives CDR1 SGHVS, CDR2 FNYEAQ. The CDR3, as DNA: TGTGCCAGCAGCTTAGCGACTGGGACAGGGATCGACGAGCAGTACTTC. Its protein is CASSLATGTGIDEQYF.

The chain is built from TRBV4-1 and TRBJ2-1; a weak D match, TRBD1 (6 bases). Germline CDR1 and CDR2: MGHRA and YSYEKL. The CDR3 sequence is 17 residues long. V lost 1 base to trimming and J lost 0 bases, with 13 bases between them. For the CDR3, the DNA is TGCGCCAGCAGCCAAGGGACAGCTAGAAGCTCCTACAATGAGCAGTTCTTC. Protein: CASSQGTARSSYNEQFF.